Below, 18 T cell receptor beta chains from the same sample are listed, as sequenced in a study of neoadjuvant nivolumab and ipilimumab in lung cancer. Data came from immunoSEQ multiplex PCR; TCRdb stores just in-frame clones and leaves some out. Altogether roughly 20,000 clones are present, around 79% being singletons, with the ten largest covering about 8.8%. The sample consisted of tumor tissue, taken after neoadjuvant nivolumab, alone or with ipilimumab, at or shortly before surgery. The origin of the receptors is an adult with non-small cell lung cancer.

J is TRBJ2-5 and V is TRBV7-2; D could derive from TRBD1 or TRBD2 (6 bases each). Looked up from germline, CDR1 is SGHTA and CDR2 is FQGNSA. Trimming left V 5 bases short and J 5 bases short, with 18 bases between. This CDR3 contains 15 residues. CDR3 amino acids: CASSRRLGGYETQYF. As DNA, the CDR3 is TGTGCCAGCAGCCGTCGCCTAGGGGGGTATGAGACCCAGTACTTC.

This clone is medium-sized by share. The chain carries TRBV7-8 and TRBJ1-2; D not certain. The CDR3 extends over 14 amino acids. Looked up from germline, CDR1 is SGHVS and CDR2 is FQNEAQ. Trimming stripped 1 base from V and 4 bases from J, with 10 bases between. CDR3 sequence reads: CASSLVGEPYGYTF. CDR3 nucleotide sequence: TGTGCCAGCAGCTTAGTTGGAGAACCCTATGGCTACACCTTC.

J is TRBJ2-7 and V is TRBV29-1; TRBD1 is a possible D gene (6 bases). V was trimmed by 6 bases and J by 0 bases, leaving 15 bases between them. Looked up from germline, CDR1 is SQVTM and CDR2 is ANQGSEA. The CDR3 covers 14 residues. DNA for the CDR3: TGCAGCGTCGCCCTAGGACAGAGCTCCTACGAGCAGTACTTC. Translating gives CSVALGQSSYEQYF.

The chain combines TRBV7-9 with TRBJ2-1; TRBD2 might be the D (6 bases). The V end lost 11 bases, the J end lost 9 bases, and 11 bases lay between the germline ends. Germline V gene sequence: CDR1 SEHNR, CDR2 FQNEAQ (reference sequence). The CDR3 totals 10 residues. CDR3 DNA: TGTGCCGGAGGGCTGGGTGAGCAGTTCTTC. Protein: CAGGLGEQFF.

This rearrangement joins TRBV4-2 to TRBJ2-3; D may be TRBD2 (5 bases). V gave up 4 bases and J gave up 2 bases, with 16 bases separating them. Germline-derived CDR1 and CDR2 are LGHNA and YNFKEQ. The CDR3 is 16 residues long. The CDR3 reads CASSPLLRGATDTQYF. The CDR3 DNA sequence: TGTGCCAGCAGCCCCCTCCTTCGGGGAGCCACAGATACGCAGTATTTT.

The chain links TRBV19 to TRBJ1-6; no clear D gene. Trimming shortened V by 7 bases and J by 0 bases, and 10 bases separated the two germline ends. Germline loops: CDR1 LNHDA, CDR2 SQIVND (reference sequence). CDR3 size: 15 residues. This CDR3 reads CASKLGSSYNSPLHF. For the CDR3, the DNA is TGTGCCAGTAAACTGGGAAGCTCCTATAATTCACCCCTCCACTTT.

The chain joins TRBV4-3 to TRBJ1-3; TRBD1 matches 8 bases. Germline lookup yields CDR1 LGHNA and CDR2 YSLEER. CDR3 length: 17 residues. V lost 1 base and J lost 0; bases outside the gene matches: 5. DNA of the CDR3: TGCGCCAGCAGCCAAGTAGGGACAGGTGTCTCTGGAAACACCATATATTTT. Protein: CASSQVGTGVSGNTIYF.

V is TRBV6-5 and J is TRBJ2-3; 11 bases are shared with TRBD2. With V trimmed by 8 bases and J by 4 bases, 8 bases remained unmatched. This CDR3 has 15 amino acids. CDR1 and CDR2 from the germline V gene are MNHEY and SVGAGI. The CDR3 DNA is TGTGCCAGCCCCCCGACTAGCGGGGCTGCAGATACGCAGTATTTT. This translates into CASPPTSGAADTQYF.

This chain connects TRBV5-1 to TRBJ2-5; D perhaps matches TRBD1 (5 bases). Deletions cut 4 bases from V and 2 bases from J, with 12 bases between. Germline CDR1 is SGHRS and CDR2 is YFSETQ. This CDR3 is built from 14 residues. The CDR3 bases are TGCGCCAGCAGCCCACGACAGAGACAAGAGACCCAGTACTTC. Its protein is CASSPRQRQETQYF.

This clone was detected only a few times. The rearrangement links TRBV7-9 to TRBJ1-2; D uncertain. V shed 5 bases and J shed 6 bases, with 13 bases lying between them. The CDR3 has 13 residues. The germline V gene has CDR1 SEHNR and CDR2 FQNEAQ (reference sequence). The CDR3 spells CASSPMNGDGYTF. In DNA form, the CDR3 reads TGTGCCAGCAGCCCGATGAATGGGGATGGCTACACCTTC.

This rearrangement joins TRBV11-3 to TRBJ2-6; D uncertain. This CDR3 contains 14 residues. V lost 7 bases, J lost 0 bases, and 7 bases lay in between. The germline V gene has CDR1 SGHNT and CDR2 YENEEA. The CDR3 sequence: CASKISSGANVLTF. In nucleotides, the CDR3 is TGTGCCAGCAAAATTAGCTCTGGGGCCAACGTCCTGACTTTC. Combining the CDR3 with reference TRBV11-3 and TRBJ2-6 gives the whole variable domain EAGVVQSPRYKIIEKKQPVAFWCNPISGHNTLYWYLQNLGQGPELLIRYENEEAVDDSQLPKDRFSAERLKGVDSTLKIQPAELGDSAVYLCASKISSGANVLTFGAGSRLTVL.

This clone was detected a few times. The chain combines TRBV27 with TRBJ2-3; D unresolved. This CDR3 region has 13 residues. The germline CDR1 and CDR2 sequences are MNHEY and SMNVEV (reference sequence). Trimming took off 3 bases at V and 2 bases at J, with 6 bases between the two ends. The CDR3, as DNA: TGTGCCAGCAGTTTTTCCCTCACAGATACGCAGTATTTT. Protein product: CASSFSLTDTQYF.

The CDR3 DNA is TGTGCCAGCAGCCGAGACAGGGGGCTTGAAGAGACCCAGTACTTC. Amino acids: CASSRDRGLEETQYF. V gene TRBV7-9 combines with J gene TRBJ2-5, with TRBD1 identical over 10 bases. This CDR3 contains 15 residues. From germline, CDR1 is SEHNR and CDR2 FQNEAQ (reference sequence). Trimming took 5 bases from V and 3 from J; bases not matched to a gene: 6.

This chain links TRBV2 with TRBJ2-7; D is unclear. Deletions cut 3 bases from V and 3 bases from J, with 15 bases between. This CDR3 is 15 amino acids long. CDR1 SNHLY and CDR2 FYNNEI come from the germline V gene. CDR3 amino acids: CASSEKYEWVYEQYF. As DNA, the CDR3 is TGTGCCAGCAGTGAGAAATATGAGTGGGTCTACGAGCAGTACTTC.

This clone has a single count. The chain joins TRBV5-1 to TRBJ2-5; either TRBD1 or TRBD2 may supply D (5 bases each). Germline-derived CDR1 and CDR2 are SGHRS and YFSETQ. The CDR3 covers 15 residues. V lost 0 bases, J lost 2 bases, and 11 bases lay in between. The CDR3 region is CASSLAGTEQETQYF. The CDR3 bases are TGCGCCAGCAGCTTGGCCGGGACGGAACAAGAGACCCAGTACTTC.

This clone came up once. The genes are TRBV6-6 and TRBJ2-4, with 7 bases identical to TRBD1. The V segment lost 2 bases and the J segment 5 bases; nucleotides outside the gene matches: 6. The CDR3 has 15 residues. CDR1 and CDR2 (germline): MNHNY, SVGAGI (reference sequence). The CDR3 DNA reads TGTGCCAGCAGTTACCCCCCCGGACAGGAAAACATTCAGTACTTC. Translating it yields CASSYPPGQENIQYF.

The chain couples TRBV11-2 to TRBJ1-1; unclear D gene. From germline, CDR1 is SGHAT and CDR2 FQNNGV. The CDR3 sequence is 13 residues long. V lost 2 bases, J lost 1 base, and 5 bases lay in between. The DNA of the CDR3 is TGTGCCAGCAGCTTATCCACGAACACTGAAGCTTTCTTT. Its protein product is CASSLSTNTEAFF.

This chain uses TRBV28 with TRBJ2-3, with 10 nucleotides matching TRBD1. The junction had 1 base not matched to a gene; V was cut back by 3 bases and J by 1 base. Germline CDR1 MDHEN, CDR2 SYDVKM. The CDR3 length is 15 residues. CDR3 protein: CASSLGTGGTDTQYF. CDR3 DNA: TGTGCCAGCAGTTTGGGGACAGGGGGCACAGATACGCAGTATTTT.